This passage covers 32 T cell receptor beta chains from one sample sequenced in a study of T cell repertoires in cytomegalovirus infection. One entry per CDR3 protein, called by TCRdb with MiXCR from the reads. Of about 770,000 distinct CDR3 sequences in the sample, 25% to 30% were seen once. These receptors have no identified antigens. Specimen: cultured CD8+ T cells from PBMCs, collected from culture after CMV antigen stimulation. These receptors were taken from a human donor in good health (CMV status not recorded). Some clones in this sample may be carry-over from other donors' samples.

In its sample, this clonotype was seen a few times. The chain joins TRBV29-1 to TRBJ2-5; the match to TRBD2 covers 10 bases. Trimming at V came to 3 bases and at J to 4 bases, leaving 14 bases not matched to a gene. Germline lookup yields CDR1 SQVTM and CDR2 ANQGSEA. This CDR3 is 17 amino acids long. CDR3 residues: CSVESWLAGAQGETQYF. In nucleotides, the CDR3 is TGCAGCGTTGAGTCCTGGCTAGCGGGGGCCCAGGGAGAGACCCAGTACTTC.

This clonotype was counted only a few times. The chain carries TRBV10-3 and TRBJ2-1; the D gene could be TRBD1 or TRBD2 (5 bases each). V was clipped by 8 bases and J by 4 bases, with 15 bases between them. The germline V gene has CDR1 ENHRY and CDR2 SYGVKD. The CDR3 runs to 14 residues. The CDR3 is CAISLGELYNEQFF. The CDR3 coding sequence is TGTGCCATCTCCCTAGGGGAGCTATACAATGAGCAGTTCTTC.

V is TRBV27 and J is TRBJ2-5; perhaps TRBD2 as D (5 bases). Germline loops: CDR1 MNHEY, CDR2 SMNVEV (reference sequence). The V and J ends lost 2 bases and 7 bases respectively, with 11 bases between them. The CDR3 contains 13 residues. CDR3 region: CASSLRGAGTQYF. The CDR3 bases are TGTGCCAGCAGTTTACGGGGAGCTGGGACCCAGTACTTC.

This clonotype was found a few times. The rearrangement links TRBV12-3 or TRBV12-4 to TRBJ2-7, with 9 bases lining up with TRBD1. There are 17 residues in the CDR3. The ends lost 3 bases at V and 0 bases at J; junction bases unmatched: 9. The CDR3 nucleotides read TGTGCCAGCAGTTTCCGTTCTTTGACAGGGGGCTCCTACGAGCAGTACTTC. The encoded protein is CASSFRSLTGGSYEQYF.

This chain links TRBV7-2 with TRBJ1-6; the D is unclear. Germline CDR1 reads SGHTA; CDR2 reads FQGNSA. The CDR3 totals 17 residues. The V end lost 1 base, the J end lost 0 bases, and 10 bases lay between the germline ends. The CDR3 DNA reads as TGTGCCAGCAGCTTAGACTACCTGAGCTCCTATAATTCACCCCTCCACTTT. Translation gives CASSLDYLSSYNSPLHF.

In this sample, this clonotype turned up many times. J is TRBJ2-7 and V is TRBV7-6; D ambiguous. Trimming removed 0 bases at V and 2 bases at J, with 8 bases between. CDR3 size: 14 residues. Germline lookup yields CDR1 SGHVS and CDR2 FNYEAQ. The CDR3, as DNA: TGTGCCAGCAGCTTAGCGGCCAGTGCCTACGAGCAGTACTTC. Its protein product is CASSLAASAYEQYF. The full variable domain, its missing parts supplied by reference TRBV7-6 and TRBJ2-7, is GAGVSQSPRYKVTKRGQDVALRCDPISGHVSLYWYRQALGQGPEFLTYFNYEAQQDKSGLPNDRFSAERPEGSISTLTIQRTEQRDSAMYRCASSLAASAYEQYFGPGTRLTVT.

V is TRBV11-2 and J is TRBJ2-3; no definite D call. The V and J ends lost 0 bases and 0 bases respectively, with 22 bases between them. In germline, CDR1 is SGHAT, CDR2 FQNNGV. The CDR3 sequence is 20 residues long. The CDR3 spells CASSLDRRKGFTTSTDTQYF. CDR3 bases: TGTGCCAGCAGCTTAGATAGGAGAAAGGGATTCACCACTAGCACAGATACGCAGTATTTT.

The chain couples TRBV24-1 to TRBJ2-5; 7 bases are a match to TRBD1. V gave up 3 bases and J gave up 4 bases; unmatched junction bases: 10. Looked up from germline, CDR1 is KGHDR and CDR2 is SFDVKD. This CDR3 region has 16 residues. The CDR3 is CATSDEDRSSRETQYF. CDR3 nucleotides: TGTGCCACCAGTGATGAGGACAGGTCGAGCCGAGAGACCCAGTACTTC.

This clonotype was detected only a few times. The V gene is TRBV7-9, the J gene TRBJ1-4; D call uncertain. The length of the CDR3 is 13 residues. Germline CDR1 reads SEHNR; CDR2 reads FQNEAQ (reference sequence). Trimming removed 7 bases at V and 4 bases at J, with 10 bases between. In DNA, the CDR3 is TGTGCCAGCAACCCCCCCGTTAATGAAAAACTGTTTTTT. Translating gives CASNPPVNEKLFF. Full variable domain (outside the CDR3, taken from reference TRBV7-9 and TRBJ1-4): DTGVSQNPRHKITKRGQNVTFRCDPISEHNRLYWYRQTLGQGPEFLTYFQNEAQLEKSRLLSDRFSAERPKGSFSTLEIQRTEQGDSAMYLCASNPPVNEKLFFGSGTQLSVL.

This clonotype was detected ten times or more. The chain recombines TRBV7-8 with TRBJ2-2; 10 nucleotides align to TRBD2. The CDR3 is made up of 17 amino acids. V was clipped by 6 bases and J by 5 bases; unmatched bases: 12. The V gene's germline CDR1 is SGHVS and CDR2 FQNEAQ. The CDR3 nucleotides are TGTGCCAGCAGACAAAGACTAGCGGGTAGAAAAACCGGGGAGCTGTTTTTT. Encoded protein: CASRQRLAGRKTGELFF.

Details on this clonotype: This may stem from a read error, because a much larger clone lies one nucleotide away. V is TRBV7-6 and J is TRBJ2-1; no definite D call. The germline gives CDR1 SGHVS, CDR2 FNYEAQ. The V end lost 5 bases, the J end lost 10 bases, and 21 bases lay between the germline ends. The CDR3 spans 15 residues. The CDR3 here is CASSPFKSDQGEQFF. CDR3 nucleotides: TGTGCCAGCAGCCCTTTCAAAAGTGATCAAGGCGAGCAGTTCTTC.

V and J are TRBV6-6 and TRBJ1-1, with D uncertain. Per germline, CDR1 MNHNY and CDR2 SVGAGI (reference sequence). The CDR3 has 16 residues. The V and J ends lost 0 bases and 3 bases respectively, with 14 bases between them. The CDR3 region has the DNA TGTGCCAGCAGTTACTCTATCGGAGGATCGGACACTGAAGCTTTCTTT. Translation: CASSYSIGGSDTEAFF.

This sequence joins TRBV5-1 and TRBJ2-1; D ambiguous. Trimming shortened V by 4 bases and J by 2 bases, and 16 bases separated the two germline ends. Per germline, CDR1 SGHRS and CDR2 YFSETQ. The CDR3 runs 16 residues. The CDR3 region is CASSTPSEPPYNEQFF. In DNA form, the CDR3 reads TGCGCCAGCAGCACCCCCTCTGAGCCTCCCTACAATGAGCAGTTCTTC.

The CDR3 sequence: CASSPGPAGYTF. The CDR3 bases are TGTGCCAGCAGCCCGGGCCCTGCGGGCTACACCTTC. The rearrangement links TRBV5-3 to TRBJ1-2; no clear D gene. TRBV5-3 is flagged as an ORF with uncertain function. This CDR3 comprises 12 residues. Trimming cost V 8 bases and J 8 bases, with 16 bases left between them.

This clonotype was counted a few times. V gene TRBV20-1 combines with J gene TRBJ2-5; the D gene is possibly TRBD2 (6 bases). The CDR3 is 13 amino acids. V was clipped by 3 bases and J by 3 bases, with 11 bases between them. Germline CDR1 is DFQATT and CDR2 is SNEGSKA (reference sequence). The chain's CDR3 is CSASNREKETQYF. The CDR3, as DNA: TGCAGTGCTAGTAACCGGGAGAAAGAGACCCAGTACTTC.

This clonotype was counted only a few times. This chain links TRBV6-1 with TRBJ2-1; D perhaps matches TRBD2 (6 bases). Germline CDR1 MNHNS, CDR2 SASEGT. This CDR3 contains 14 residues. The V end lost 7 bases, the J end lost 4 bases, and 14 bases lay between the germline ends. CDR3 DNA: TGTGCCAGCACAGGCCGGGGGAAATACAATGAGCAGTTCTTC. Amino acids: CASTGRGKYNEQFF.

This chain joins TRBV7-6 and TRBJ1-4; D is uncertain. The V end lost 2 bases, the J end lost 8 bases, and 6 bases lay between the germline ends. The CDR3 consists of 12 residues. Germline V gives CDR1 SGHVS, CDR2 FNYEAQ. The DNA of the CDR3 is TGTGCCAGCAGCTTAAAACCGGAAAAACTGTTTTTT. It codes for CASSLKPEKLFF.

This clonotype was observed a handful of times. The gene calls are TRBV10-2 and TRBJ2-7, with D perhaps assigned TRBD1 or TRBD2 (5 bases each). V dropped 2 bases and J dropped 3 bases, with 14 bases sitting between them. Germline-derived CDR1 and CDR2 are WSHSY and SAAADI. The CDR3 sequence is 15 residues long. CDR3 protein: CASSETTGQHYEQYV. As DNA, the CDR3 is TGCGCCAGCAGTGAGACGACGGGGCAACACTACGAGCAGTACGTC.

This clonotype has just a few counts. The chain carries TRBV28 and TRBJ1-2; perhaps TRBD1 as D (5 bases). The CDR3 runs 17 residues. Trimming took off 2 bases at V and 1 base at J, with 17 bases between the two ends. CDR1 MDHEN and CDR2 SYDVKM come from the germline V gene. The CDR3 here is CASSLAGAPSFNYGYTF. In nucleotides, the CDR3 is TGTGCCAGCAGTTTAGCCGGGGCCCCCTCTTTTAACTATGGCTACACCTTC.

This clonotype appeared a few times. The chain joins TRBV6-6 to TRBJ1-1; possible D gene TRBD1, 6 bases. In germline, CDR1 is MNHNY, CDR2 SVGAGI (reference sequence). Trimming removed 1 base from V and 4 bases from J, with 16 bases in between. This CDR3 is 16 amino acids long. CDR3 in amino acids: CASSYWHSGGATEAFF. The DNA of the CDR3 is TGTGCCAGCAGTTACTGGCACTCGGGGGGGGCCACTGAAGCTTTCTTT.

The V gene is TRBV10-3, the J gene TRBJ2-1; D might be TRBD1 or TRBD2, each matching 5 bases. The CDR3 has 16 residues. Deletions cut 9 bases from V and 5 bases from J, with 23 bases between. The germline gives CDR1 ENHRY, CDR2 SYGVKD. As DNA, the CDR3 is TGTGCCATGGGGCCAAGCCAGGGAGATCGAAACAATGAGCAGTTCTTC. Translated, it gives CAMGPSQGDRNNEQFF.

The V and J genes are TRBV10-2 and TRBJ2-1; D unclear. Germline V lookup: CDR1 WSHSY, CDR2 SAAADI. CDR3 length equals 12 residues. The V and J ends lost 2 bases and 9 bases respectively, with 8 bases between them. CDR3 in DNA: TGCGCCAGCAGTGAGCCCCTAGGTGAGCAGTTCTTC. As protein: CASSEPLGEQFF.

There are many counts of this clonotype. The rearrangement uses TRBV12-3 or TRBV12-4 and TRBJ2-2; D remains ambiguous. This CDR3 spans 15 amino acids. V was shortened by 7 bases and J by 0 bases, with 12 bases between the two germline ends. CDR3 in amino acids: CASTSRPSNTGELFF. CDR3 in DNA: TGTGCCAGCACCTCACGACCATCGAACACCGGGGAGCTGTTTTTT.

The CDR3 coding sequence is TGTGCCAGTAGTATACAGAGCGGAAACACCATATATTTT. It codes for CASSIQSGNTIYF. The rearrangement joins TRBV19 to TRBJ1-3; D is undetermined. The CDR3 is made up of 13 amino acids. The V and J ends lost 2 bases and 4 bases respectively, with 6 bases between them. Germline assignment: CDR1 LNHDA and CDR2 SQIVND (reference sequence). Looking up the rest from reference TRBV19 and TRBJ1-3 gives the full variable domain: DGGITQSPKYLFRKEGQNVTLSCEQNLNHDAMYWYRQDPGQGLRLIYYSQIVNDFQKGDIAEGYSVSREKKESFPLTVTSAQKNPTAFYLCASSIQSGNTIYFGEGSWLTVV.

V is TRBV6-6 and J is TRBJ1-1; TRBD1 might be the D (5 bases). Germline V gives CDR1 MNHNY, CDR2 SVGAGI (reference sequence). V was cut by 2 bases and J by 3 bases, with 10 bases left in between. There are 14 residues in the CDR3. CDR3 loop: CASSYETAYTEAFF. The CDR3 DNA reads TGTGCCAGCAGTTACGAGACAGCCTACACTGAAGCTTTCTTT.

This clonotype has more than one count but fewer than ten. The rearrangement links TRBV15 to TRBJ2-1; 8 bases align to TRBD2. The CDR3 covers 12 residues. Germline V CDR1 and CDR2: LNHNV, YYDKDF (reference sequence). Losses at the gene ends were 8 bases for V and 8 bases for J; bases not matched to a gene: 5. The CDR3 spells CATARGDDEQFF. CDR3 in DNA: TGTGCCACCGCGCGGGGGGATGATGAGCAGTTCTTC. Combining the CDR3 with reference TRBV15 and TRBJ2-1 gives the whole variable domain DAMVIQNPRYQVTQFGKPVTLSCSQTLNHNVMYWYQQKSSQAPKLLFHYYDKDFNNEADTPDNFQSRRPNTSFCFLDIRSPGLGDTAMYLCATARGDDEQFFGPGTRLTVL.

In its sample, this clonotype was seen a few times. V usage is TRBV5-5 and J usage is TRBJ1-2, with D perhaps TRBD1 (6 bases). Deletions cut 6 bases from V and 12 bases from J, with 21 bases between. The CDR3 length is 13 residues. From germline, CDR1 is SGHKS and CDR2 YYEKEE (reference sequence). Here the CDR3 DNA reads TGTGCCAGCACCGATGCAGGGGCCCGCGGGGACACCTTC. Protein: CASTDAGARGDTF.

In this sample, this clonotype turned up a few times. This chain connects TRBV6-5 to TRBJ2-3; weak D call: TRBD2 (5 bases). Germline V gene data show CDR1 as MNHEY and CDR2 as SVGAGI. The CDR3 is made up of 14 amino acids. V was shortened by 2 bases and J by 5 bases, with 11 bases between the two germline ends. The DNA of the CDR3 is TGTGCCAGCAGTTACGGGCGGGTCGGAGATACGCAGTATTTT. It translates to CASSYGRVGDTQYF.

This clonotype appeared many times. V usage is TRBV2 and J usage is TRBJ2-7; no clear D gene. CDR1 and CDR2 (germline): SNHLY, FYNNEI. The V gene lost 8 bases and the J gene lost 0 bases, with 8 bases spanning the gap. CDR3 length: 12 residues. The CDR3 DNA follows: TGTGCCAGCGAGGCCCGCTCCTACGAGCAGTACTTC. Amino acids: CASEARSYEQYF.

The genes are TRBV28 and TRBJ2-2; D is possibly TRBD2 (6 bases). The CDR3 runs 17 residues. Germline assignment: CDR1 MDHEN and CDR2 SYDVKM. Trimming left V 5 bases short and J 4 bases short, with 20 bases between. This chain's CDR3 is CASSPPGTGVITGELFF. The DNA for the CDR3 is TGTGCCAGCAGTCCCCCCGGGACGGGGGTCATCACCGGGGAGCTGTTTTTT.

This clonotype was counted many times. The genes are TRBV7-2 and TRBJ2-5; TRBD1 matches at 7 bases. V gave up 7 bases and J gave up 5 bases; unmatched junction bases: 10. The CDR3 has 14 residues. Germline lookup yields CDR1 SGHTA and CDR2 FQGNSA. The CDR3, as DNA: TGTGCCAGCACCCCTCTAGGGGGCCTCGAGACCCAGTACTTC. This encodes CASTPLGGLETQYF.

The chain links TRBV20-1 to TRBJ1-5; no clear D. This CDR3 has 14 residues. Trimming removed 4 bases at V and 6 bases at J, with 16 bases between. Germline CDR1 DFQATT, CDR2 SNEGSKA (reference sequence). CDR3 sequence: CSAIVRGGSQPQHF. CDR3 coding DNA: TGCAGTGCTATAGTCAGAGGTGGAAGTCAGCCCCAGCATTTT.